This TCR beta chain came from a study of tumor-infiltrating lymphocytes in glioblastoma multiforme. Three nested ARM-PCR rounds with V-beta and C-beta primers built TCRB libraries. Input was 0.5 ug total RNA, reverse-transcribed with a C-beta primer. Unique molecular identifiers were not described for the libraries. Via MiXCR, TCRdb re-called the multiplex PCR reads, giving one row per CDR3 protein. This table holds about 15,000 distinct CDR3 sequences, 60% to 75% found once. Study results and limitations: T cells were not sorted into functional subsets.

Regarding this clonotype: Its antigen remains unknown.

This CDR3 has 15 residues. CDR1 is SGHAT and CDR2 is FQNNGV in the germline V gene. Trimming shortened V by 7 bases and J by 5 bases, and 21 bases separated the two germline ends. Material: brain tumor tissue. This TCR came from a male donor with glioblastoma. This rearrangement joins TRBV11-2 to TRBJ2-7, with D maybe TRBD1 (6 bases). The CDR3: CASTDSPGVTHEQYF. CDR3 DNA sequence: TGTGCCAGCACCGATAGCCCAGGGGTCACCCACGAGCAGTACTTC. The full variable domain, its missing parts supplied by reference TRBV11-2 and TRBJ2-7, is EAGVAQSPRYKIIEKRQSVAFWCNPISGHATLYWYQQILGQGPKLLIQFQNNGVVDDSQLPKDRFSAERLKGVDSTLKIQPAKLEDSAVYLCASTDSPGVTHEQYFGPGTRLTVT.